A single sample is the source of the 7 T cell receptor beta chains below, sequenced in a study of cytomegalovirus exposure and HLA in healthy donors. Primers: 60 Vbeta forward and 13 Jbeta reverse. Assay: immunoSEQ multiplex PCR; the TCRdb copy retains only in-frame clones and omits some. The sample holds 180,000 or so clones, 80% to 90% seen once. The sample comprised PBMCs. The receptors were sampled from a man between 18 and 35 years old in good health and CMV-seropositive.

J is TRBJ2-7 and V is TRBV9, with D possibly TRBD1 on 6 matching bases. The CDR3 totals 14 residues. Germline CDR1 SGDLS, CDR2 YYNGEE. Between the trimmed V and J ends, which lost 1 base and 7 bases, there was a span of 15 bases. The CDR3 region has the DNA TGTGCCAGCAGCGTACAAGGGGGACGGGGTGAGCAGTACTTC. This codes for CASSVQGGRGEQYF.

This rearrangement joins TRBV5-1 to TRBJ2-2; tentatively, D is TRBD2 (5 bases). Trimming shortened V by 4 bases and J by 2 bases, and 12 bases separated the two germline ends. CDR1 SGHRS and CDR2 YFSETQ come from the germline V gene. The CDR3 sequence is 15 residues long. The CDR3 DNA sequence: TGCGCCAGCAGCCCGGACGGGGTAAACACCGGGGAGCTGTTTTTT. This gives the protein CASSPDGVNTGELFF.

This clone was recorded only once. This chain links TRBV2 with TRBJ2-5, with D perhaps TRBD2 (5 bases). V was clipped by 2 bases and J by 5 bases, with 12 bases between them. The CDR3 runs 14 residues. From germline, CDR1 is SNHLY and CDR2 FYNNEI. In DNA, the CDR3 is TGTGCCAGCAGTGAACGGACTGCGGCGGAGACCCAGTACTTC. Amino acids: CASSERTAAETQYF. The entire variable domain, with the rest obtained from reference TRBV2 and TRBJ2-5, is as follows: EPEVTQTPSHQVTQMGQEVILRCVPISNHLYFYWYRQILGQKVEFLVSFYNNEISEKSEIFDDQFSVERPDGSNFTLKIRSTKLEDSAMYFCASSERTAAETQYFGPGTRLLVL.

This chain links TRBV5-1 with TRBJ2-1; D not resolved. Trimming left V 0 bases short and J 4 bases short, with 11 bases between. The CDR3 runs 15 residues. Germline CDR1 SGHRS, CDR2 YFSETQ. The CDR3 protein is CASSLDGPTYNEQFF. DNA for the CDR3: TGCGCCAGCAGCTTGGATGGCCCGACTTACAATGAGCAGTTCTTC. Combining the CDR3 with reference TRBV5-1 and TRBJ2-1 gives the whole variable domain KAGVTQTPRYLIKTRGQQVTLSCSPISGHRSVSWYQQTPGQGLQFLFEYFSETQRNKGNFPGRFSGRQFSNSRSEMNVSTLELGDSALYLCASSLDGPTYNEQFFGPGTRLTVL.

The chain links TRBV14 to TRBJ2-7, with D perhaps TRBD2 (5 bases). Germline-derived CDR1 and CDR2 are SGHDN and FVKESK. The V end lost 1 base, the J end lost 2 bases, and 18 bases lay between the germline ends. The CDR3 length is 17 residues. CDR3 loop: CASSQVFGGLKTYEQYF. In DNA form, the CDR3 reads TGTGCCAGCAGCCAAGTCTTTGGAGGACTGAAAACCTACGAGCAGTACTTC.

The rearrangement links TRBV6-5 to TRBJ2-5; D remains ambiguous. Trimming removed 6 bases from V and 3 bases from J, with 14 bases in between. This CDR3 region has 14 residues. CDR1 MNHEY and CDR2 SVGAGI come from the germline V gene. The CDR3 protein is CASSPRLGKETQYF. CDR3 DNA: TGTGCCAGCAGCCCAAGACTTGGTAAAGAGACCCAGTACTTC.

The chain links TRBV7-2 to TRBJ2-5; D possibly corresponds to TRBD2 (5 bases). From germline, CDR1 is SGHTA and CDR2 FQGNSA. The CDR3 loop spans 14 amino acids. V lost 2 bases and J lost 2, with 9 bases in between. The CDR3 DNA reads TGTGCCAGCAGCTTAAAACCGGGGCAAGAGACCCAGTACTTC. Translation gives CASSLKPGQETQYF.